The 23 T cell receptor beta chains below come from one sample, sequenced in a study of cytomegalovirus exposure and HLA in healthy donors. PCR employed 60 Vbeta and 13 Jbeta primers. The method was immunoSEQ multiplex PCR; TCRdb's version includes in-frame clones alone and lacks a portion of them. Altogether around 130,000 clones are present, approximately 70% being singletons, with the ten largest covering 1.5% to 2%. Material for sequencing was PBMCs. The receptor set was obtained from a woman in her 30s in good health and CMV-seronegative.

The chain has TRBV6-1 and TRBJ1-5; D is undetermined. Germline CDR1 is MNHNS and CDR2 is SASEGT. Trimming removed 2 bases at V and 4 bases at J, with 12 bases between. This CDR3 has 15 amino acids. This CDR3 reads CASSEYGNTNQPQHF. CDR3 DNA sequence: TGTGCCAGCAGTGAATACGGTAATACGAATCAGCCCCAGCATTTT.

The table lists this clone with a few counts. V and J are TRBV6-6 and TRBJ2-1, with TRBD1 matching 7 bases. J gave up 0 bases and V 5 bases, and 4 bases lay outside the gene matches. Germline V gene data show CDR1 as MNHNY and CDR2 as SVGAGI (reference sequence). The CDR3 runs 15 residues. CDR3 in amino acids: CASSNRGHSYNEQFF. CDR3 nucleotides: TGTGCCAGCAGTAACAGGGGACACTCCTACAATGAGCAGTTCTTC.

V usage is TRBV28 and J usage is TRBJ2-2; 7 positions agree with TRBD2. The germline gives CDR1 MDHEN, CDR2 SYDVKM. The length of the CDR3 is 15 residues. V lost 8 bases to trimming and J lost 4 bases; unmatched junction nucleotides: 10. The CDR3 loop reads CASALGGAFTGELFF. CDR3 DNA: TGTGCCAGCGCGCTGGGAGGGGCGTTCACCGGGGAGCTGTTTTTT. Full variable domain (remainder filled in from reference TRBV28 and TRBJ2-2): DVKVTQSSRYLVKRTGEKVFLECVQDMDHENMFWYRQDPGLGLRLIYFSYDVKMKEKGDIPEGYSVSREKKERFSLILESASTNQTSMYLCASALGGAFTGELFFGEGSRLTVL.

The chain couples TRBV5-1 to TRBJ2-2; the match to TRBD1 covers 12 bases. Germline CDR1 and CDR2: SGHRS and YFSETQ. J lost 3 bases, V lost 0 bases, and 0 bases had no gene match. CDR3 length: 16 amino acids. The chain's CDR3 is CASSLGDRGHTGELFF. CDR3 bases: TGCGCCAGCAGCTTGGGGGACAGGGGGCACACCGGGGAGCTGTTTTTT.

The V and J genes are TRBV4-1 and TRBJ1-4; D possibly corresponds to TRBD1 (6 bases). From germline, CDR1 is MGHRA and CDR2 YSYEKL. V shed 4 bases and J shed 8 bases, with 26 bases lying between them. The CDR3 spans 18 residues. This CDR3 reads CASSLNIGIGRGEEKLFF. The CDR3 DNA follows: TGCGCCAGCAGCCTAAATATCGGAATAGGCAGGGGAGAGGAAAAACTGTTTTTT.

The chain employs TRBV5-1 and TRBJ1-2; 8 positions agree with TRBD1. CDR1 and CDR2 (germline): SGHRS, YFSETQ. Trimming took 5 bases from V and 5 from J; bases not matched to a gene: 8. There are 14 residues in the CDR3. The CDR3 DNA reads TGCGCCAGCAGATCCGACAGGGGTGGGTATGGCTACACCTTC. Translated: CASRSDRGGYGYTF.

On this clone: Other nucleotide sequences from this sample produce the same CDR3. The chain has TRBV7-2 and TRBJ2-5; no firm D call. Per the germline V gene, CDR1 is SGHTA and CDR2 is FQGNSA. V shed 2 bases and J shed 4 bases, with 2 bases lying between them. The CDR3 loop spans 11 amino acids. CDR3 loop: CASSLLETQYF. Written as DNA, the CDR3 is TGTGCCAGCAGCTTACTAGAGACCCAGTACTTC. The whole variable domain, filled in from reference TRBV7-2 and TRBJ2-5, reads GAGVSQSPSNKVTEKGKDVELRCDPISGHTALYWYRQSLGQGLEFLIYFQGNSAPDKSGLPSDRFSAERTGGSVSTLTIQRTQQEDSAVYLCASSLLETQYFGPGTRLLVL.

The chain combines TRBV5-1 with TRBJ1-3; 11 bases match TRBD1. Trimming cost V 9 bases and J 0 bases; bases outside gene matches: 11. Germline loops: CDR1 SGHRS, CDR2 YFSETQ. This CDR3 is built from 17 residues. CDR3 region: CAKGTGGFTCSGNTIYF. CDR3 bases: TGCGCCAAGGGGACAGGGGGGTTCACCTGCTCTGGAAACACCATATATTTT.

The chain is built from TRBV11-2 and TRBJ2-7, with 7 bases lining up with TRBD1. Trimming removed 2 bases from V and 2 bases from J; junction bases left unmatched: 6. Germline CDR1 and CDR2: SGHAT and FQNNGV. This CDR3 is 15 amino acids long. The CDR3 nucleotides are TGTGCCAGCAGCTTAACGACAGGGTTGACCTACGAGCAGTACTTC. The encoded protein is CASSLTTGLTYEQYF.

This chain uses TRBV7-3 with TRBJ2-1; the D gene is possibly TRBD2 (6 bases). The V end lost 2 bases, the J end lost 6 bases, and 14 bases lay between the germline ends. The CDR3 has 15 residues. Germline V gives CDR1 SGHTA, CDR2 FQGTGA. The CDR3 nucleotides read TGTGCCAGCAGCTTACAAACGGGAGATCGCAATGAGCAGTTCTTC. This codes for CASSLQTGDRNEQFF.

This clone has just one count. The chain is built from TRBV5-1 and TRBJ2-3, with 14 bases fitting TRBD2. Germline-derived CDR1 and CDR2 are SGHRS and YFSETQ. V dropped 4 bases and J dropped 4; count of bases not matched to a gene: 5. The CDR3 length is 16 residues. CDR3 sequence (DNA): TGCGCCAGCAGCGGGACTAGCGGGAGTCATTCAGATACGCAGTATTTT. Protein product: CASSGTSGSHSDTQYF.

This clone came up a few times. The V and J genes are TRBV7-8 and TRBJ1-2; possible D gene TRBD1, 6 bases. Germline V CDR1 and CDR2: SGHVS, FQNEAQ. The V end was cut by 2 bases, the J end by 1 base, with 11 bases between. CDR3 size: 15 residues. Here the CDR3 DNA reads TGTGCCAGCAGCTTATCCCGGACAGTTAACTATGGCTACACCTTC. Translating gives CASSLSRTVNYGYTF.

CDR3 sequence: CASSLYRGGYTF. The DNA of the CDR3 is TGTGCCAGCAGCTTATACAGGGGTGGCTACACCTTC. J is TRBJ1-2 and V is TRBV7-2; 7 bases line up with TRBD1. Looked up from germline, CDR1 is SGHTA and CDR2 is FQGNSA. V lost 2 bases, J lost 7 bases, and 1 base stayed unmatched. The CDR3 is 12 residues long.

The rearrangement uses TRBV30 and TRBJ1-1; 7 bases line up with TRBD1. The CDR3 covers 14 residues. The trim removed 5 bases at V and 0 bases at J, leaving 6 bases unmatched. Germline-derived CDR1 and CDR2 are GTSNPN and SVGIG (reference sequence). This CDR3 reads CAWGTAHMNTEAFF. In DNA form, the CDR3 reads TGTGCCTGGGGGACAGCCCACATGAACACTGAAGCTTTCTTT.

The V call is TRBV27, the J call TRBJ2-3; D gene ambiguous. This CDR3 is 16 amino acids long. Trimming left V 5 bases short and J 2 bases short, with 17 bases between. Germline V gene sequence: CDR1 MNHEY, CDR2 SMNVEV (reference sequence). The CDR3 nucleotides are TGTGCCAGCAGTCCCCCCCAGGTGTCCACCACAGATACGCAGTATTTT. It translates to CASSPPQVSTTDTQYF.

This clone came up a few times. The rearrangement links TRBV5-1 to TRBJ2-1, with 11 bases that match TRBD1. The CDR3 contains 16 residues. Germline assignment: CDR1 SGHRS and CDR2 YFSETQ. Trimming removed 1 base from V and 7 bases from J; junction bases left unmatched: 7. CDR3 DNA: TGCGCCAGCAGCTTGACTTGGGACAGGGGGGAAAATGAGCAGTTCTTC. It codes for CASSLTWDRGENEQFF.

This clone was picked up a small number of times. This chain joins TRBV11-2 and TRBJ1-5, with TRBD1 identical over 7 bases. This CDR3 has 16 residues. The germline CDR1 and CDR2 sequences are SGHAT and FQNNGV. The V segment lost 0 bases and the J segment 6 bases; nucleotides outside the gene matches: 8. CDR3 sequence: CASSLDLDRVGQPQHF. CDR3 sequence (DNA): TGTGCCAGCAGCTTAGATCTAGACAGGGTCGGTCAGCCCCAGCATTTT.

The CDR3 is CASSQDPTTVQAFF. DNA of the CDR3: TGCGCCAGCAGCCAAGACCCCACCACGGTTCAAGCTTTCTTT. V is TRBV4-1 and J is TRBJ1-1; no clear D gene. This CDR3 spans 14 amino acids. Germline-derived CDR1 and CDR2 are MGHRA and YSYEKL. Trimming took off 0 bases at V and 9 bases at J, with 14 bases between the two ends.

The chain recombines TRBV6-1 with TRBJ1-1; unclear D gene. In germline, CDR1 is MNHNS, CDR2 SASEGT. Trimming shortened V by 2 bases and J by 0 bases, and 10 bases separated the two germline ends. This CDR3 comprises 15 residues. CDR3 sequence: CASSEWAGVNTEAFF. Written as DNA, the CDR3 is TGTGCCAGCAGTGAATGGGCCGGTGTGAACACTGAAGCTTTCTTT.

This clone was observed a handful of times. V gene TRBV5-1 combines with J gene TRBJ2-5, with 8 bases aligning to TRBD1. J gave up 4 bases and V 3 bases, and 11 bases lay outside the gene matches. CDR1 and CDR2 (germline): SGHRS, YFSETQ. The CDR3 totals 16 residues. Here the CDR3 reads CASSWAPAGTGETQYF. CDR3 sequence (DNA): TGCGCCAGCAGCTGGGCTCCTGCAGGGACAGGAGAGACCCAGTACTTC.

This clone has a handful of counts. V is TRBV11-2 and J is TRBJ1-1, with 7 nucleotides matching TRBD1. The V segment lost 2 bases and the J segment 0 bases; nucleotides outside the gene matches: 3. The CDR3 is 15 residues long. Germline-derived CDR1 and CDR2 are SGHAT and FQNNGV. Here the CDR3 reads CASSLTGDMNTEAFF. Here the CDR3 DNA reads TGTGCCAGCAGCTTAACAGGGGATATGAACACTGAAGCTTTCTTT.

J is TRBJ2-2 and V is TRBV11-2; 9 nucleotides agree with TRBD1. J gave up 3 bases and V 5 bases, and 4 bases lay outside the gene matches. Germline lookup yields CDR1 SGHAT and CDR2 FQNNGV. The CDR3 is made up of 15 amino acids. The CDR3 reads CASSPTGGYTGELFF. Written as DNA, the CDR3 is TGTGCCAGCAGCCCTACAGGGGGCTACACCGGGGAGCTGTTTTTT.

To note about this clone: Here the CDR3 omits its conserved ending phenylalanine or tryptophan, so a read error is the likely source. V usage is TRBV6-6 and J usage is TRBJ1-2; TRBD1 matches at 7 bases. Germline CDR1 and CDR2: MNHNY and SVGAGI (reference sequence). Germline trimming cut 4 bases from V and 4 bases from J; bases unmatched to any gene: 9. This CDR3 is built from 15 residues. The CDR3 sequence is CASSLRQGSRYGYTL. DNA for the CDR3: TGTGCCAGCAGTTTACGACAGGGAAGCCGCTATGGCTACACCCTC.